One sample yielded the 10 T cell receptor beta chains listed below, sequenced in a study of blood T cell repertoires in COVID-19. Assay used: immunoSEQ multiplex PCR; TCRdb lists only in-frame clones, some missing. In the table there are 270,000 or so clones, under 90% of which are singletons. The sample taken for sequencing was peripheral blood. These receptor sequences come from a human donor in a cohort sampled during active COVID-19.

CDR3 sequence: CASSMLTTGNTEAFF. CDR3 in DNA: TGTGCCAGCAGTATGCTCACGACAGGGAACACTGAAGCTTTCTTT. The genes are TRBV6-2 or TRBV6-3 and TRBJ1-1; possibly TRBD1 for D (6 bases). V was pared by 5 bases and J by 1 base, with 14 bases between. From germline, CDR1 is MNHEY and CDR2 SVGEGT. The CDR3 is 15 amino acids.

V gene TRBV2 combines with J gene TRBJ1-4; the D gene is possibly TRBD1 (5 bases). Trimming took 4 bases from V and 8 from J, leaving 17 bases between them. From germline, CDR1 is SNHLY and CDR2 FYNNEI. CDR3 length: 15 residues. The CDR3 sequence is CASSVQGTGLEKLFF. CDR3 nucleotides: TGTGCCAGCAGTGTTCAGGGTACGGGTCTAGAAAAACTGTTTTTT.

The chain recombines TRBV6-6 with TRBJ2-7, with TRBD2 as a possible D gene (7 bases). The CDR3 is 16 residues long. Trimming removed 5 bases at V and 3 bases at J, with 20 bases between. Germline assignment: CDR1 MNHNY and CDR2 SVGAGI (reference sequence). The CDR3 reads CASSPKDRGGYYEQYF. The CDR3 nucleotides read TGTGCCAGCAGTCCCAAAGATAGGGGGGGGTACTACGAGCAGTACTTC.

The V call is TRBV19, the J call TRBJ2-2; TRBD1 is a possible D gene (6 bases). The V gene lost 4 bases and the J gene lost 6 bases, with 18 bases spanning the gap. The CDR3 has 16 amino acids. Germline lookup yields CDR1 LNHDA and CDR2 SQIVND (reference sequence). The CDR3 DNA reads TGTGCCAGTAGTACGGACCCTCGAGGGGGTCCCGGGGAGCTGTTTTTT. Translated: CASSTDPRGGPGELFF.

V and J are TRBV7-6 and TRBJ2-5; 9 bases map to TRBD2. V was pared by 3 bases and J by 5 bases, with 10 bases of the junction left unmatched. There are 16 residues in the CDR3. CDR1 is SGHVS, CDR2 FNYEAQ, per germline. In DNA form, the CDR3 reads TGTGCCAGCAGCTTGAATATAGCGGGAGCGTTCGAGACCCAGTACTTC. Its protein product is CASSLNIAGAFETQYF.

The genes are TRBV7-2 and TRBJ2-3, with TRBD1 matching 8 bases. Germline loops: CDR1 SGHTA, CDR2 FQGNSA. CDR3 length equals 15 residues. Unmatched junction bases numbered 11, after V lost 8 bases and J lost 4 bases. CDR3 nucleotide sequence: TGTGCCAGCGCCCCTTCAGGGGGCGCCTCAGATACGCAGTATTTT. Its protein product is CASAPSGGASDTQYF.

The V and J genes are TRBV3-1 (or the pseudogene TRBV3-2) and TRBJ1-1; no clear D gene. The ends were cut back, 3 bases at V and 0 bases at J, with 11 bases in the middle. The CDR3 has 15 amino acids. Germline CDR1 reads LGHDT; CDR2 reads YNNKEL (reference sequence). The CDR3 DNA is TGTGCCAGCAGCCAGGCCCCGCTGGTGAACACTGAAGCTTTCTTT. It translates to CASSQAPLVNTEAFF.

The CDR3 sequence: CASSYQRDSPLHF. The CDR3 nucleotides read TGTGCCAGCAGTTACCAGCGGGATTCACCCCTCCACTTT. This chain joins TRBV6-5 and TRBJ1-6; D unresolved. V gave up 2 bases and J gave up 8 bases, with 7 bases separating them. From germline, CDR1 is MNHEY and CDR2 SVGAGI. There are 13 residues in the CDR3.

A few counts support this clone. This chain links TRBV2 with TRBJ1-4, with a possible D match to TRBD1 (5 bases). Trimming shortened V by 6 bases and J by 7 bases, and 9 bases separated the two germline ends. This CDR3 is 12 amino acids long. Germline-derived CDR1 and CDR2 are SNHLY and FYNNEI. The CDR3 region is CASRLRGEKLFF. For the CDR3, the DNA is TGTGCCAGCAGACTAAGGGGTGAAAAACTGTTTTTT.

The V and J genes are TRBV2 and TRBJ2-5; possibly TRBD2 for D (6 bases). Germline-derived CDR1 and CDR2 are SNHLY and FYNNEI. Trimming shortened V by 6 bases and J by 1 base, and 15 bases separated the two germline ends. The CDR3 is 15 residues long. This CDR3 is CASRVAGITQETQYF. The CDR3 DNA is TGTGCCAGCAGGGTGGCGGGAATAACCCAAGAGACCCAGTACTTC.